The count of the clone carrying this TCR beta chain is one. The target antigen is unknown. This CDR3 spans 14 amino acids. V was clipped by 6 bases and J by 8 bases; unmatched bases: 10. Looked up from germline, CDR1 is SEHNR and CDR2 is FQNEAQ (reference sequence). This sample is drawn from a study of STAT5B mutations in CD4+ large granular lymphocyte leukemia. General study results and limits: No patients shared main leukemic clonotypes, though about 25% appeared at low frequency elsewhere. TRBV06-family usage was enriched in top patient clones (8/27) versus controls (2/35). CD4-sorted patient repertoires seemed more clonal than healthy CD4+ repertoires.

TCRdb's table, derived via immunoSEQ multiplex PCR, lists solely in-frame clones and lacks some. The repertoire has about 40,000 clones, roughly 84% of them found once; the top ten carry under 0.4%. The TCR was taken from a human donor in good health. Sample: CD4+ T cells from blood buffy coats. This sequence joins TRBV7-9 and TRBJ2-4; 7 bases line up with TRBD1. The CDR3 here is CASRQQGFGDIQYF. The CDR3 bases are TGTGCCAGCAGGCAACAGGGGTTTGGAGACATTCAGTACTTC.